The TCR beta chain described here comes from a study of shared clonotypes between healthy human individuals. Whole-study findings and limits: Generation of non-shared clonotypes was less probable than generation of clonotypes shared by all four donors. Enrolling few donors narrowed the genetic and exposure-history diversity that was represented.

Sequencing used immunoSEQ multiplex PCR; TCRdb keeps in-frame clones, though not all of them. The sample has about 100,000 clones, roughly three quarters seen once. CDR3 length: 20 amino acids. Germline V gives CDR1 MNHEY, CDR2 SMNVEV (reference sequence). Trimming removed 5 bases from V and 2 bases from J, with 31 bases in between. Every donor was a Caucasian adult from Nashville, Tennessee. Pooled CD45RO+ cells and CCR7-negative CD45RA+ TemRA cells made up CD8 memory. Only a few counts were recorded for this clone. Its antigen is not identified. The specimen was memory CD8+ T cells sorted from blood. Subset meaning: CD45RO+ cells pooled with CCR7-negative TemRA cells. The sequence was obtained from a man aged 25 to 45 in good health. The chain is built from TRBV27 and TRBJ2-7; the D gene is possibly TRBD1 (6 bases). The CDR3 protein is CASSPNIGAPTGSTAYEQYF. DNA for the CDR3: TGTGCCAGCAGTCCTAATATTGGGGCCCCTACAGGGAGCACGGCCTACGAGCAGTACTTC.